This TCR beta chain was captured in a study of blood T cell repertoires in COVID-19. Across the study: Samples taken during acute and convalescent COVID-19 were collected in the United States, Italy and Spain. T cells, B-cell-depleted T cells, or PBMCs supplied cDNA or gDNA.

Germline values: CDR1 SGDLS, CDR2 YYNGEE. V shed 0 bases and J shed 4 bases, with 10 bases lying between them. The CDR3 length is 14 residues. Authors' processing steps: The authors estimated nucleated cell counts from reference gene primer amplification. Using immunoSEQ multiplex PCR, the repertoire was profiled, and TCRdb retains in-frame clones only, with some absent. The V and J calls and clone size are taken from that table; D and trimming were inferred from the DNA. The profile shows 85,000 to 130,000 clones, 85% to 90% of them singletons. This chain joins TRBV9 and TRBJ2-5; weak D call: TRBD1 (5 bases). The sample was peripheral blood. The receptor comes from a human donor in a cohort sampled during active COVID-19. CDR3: CASSVEGFGETQYF. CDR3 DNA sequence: TGTGCCAGCAGCGTAGAGGGGTTCGGAGAGACCCAGTACTTC.